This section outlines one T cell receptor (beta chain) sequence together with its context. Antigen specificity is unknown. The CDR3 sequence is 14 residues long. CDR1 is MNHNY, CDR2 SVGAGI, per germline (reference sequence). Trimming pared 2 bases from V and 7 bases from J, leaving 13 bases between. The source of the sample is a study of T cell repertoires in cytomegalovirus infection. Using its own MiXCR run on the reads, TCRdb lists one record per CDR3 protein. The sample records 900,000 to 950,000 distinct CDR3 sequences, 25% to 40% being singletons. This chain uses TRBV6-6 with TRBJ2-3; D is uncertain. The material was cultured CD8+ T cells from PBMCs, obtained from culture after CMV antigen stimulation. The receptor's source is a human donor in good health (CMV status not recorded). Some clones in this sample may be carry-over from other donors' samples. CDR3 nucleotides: TGTGCCAGCAGTTACCTCTTAGGAAGGAATACGCAGTATTTT. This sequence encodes CASSYLLGRNTQYF.